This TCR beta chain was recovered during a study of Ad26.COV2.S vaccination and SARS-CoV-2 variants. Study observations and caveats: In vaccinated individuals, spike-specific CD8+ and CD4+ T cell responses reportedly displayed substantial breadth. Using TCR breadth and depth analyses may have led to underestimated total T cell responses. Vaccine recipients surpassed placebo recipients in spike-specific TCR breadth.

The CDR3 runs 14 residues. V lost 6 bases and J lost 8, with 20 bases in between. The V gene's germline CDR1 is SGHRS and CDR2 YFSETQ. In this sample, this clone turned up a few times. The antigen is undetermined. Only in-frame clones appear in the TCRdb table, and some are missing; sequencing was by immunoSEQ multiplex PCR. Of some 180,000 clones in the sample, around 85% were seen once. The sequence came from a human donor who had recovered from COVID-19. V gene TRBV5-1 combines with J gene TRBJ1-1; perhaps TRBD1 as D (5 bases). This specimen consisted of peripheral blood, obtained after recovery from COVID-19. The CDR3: CASKTRQGAGEAFF. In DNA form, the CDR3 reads TGCGCCAGCAAAACACGGCAGGGAGCAGGAGAAGCTTTCTTT. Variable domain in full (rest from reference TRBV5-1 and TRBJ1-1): KAGVTQTPRYLIKTRGQQVTLSCSPISGHRSVSWYQQTPGQGLQFLFEYFSETQRNKGNFPGRFSGRQFSNSRSEMNVSTLELGDSALYLCASKTRQGAGEAFFGQGTRLTVV.